This TCR beta chain was identified in a study of T cell responses to AZD1222 COVID-19 vaccine. Turning to the study itself: Second-dose intervals near 4 or 12 weeks were combined. Study-wide points: At baseline, just a handful of AZD1222 recipients tested seropositive.

Of note for this clone: Its antigen is currently unknown.

Profiling relied on immunoSEQ multiplex PCR, and the TCRdb table lists in-frame clones only, not all of them. This table has about 97,000 clones, roughly 86% appearing once. This CDR3 is 16 amino acids long. CDR1 is MDHEN and CDR2 is SYDVKM in the germline V gene. The V and J ends lost 5 bases and 3 bases, in that order; junction bases with no gene match: 11. The chain joins TRBV28 to TRBJ2-7, with 9 nucleotides matching TRBD1. The receptor was derived from an adult in good health. The sequencing used peripheral blood, collected on day 0 of AZD1222 vaccination. CDR3 sequence (DNA): TGTGCCAGCAGTCCCGGGACAGGGAGCGTCCTCTACGAGCAGTACTTC. This encodes CASSPGTGSVLYEQYF.